The 3 T cell receptor beta chains in this list originate from one sample, sequenced in a study of T cell responses to AZD1222 COVID-19 vaccine. Generated by immunoSEQ multiplex PCR, the TCRdb table keeps only in-frame clones and is missing some. The data contain roughly 140,000 clones, approximately 94% of them singletons. This specimen consisted of peripheral blood, obtained on day 0 of AZD1222 vaccination. Every receptor here comes from an adult in good health.

The gene calls are TRBV6-5 and TRBJ1-2; D is undetermined. There are 14 residues in the CDR3. The ends were cut back, 2 bases at V and 4 bases at J, with 11 bases in the middle. The germline CDR1 and CDR2 sequences are MNHEY and SVGAGI. The CDR3 nucleotides are TGTGCCAGCAGTTACCGAGTGGGTGGCTATGGCTACACCTTC. This encodes CASSYRVGGYGYTF.

The chain carries TRBV5-5 and TRBJ1-4; TRBD1 matches 10 bases. The CDR3 is 16 amino acids. Germline V gives CDR1 SGHKS, CDR2 YYEKEE (reference sequence). The V gene end was trimmed by 2 bases and the J gene end by 8 bases; junction bases not matched to a gene: 9. CDR3 sequence: CASSFGPGTGEEKLFF. CDR3 nucleotide sequence: TGTGCCAGCAGCTTTGGTCCCGGGACAGGGGAGGAAAAACTGTTTTTT.

V gene TRBV11-2 combines with J gene TRBJ2-7; 11 nucleotides match TRBD2. After removal of 5 bases from V and 10 bases from J, the junction contained 10 bases not matched to a gene. Germline V gene lookup returns CDR1 SGHAT and CDR2 FQNNGV. The CDR3 spans 14 residues. CDR3 sequence: CASSPSGTSGRQYF. Written as DNA, the CDR3 is TGTGCCAGCAGCCCATCCGGGACTAGCGGTCGCCAGTACTTC.